This T cell receptor beta chain was identified during a study of PD-L1 blockade in urothelial cancer. As to time point: pretreatment peripheral blood. CDR1 and CDR2 from the germline V gene are PRHDT and FYEKMQ (reference sequence). This CDR3 has 16 residues. J lost 3 bases, V lost 5 bases, and 10 bases had no gene match. The data were produced by immunoSEQ multiplex PCR, yet TCRdb's version contains in-frame clones alone and is incomplete. There are about 52,000 clones in the sample; around 80% occur only once, and less than 5% lies in the top ten. V and J are TRBV13 and TRBJ1-3, with 7 nucleotides matching TRBD1. The sequence came from a man between 70 and 80 years old with urothelial cancer. This specimen consisted of PBMCs, obtained around atezolizumab (anti-PD-L1) treatment. The CDR3, as DNA: TGTGCCAGCAGCCTGATCGACAGGGTTGGTGGAAACACCATATATTTT. Translation gives CASSLIDRVGGNTIYF.